The 20 T cell receptor beta chains given below trace back to one sample, sequenced in a study of shared T cell receptors in the human thymus. Generated by immunoSEQ multiplex PCR, the TCRdb table keeps only in-frame clones and is missing some. Seen here are approximately 580,000 clones, 78% observed once, and the top ten hold about 0.012%. The data were also submitted as part of a second study, on human thymus T cells.

Material: thymocytes. Receptors originate from a boy younger than two with a congenital heart defect.

The chain couples TRBV30 to TRBJ1-3; 7 bases map to TRBD1. The CDR3 has 15 amino acids. The J segment lost 0 bases and the V segment lost 5 bases, leaving 7 bases of the junction unmatched. From germline, CDR1 is GTSNPN and CDR2 SVGIG (reference sequence). CDR3 residues: CAWASGQNSGNTIYF. CDR3 sequence (DNA): TGTGCCTGGGCTTCGGGACAGAACTCTGGAAACACCATATATTTT.

The chain recombines TRBV14 with TRBJ1-3; 11 bases fit TRBD1. The CDR3 contains 17 residues. In germline, CDR1 is SGHDN, CDR2 FVKESK. The trim removed 5 bases at V and 4 bases at J, leaving 10 bases unmatched. The CDR3 sequence: CASSRARTGGPGNTIYF. Written as DNA, the CDR3 is TGTGCCAGCAGCAGGGCCCGGACAGGGGGCCCCGGAAACACCATATATTTT.

The rearrangement joins TRBV15 to TRBJ2-3; 8 bases map to TRBD1. This CDR3 region has 15 residues. Trimming removed 1 base from V and 0 bases from J; junction bases left unmatched: 0. CDR1 is LNHNV and CDR2 is YYDKDF in the germline V gene (reference sequence). The CDR3 reads CATSRGDRSTDTQYF. The DNA for the CDR3 is TGTGCCACCAGCAGAGGGGACAGGAGCACAGATACGCAGTATTTT.

This clone is a singleton in its sample. The rearrangement uses TRBV5-1 and TRBJ2-1; 8 bases fit TRBD1. The V and J ends lost 2 bases and 5 bases, in that order; junction bases with no gene match: 6. From germline, CDR1 is SGHRS and CDR2 YFSETQ. The CDR3 is made up of 15 amino acids. CDR3 protein: CASSFRQGANNEQFF. The DNA of the CDR3 is TGCGCCAGCAGCTTCCGCCAGGGGGCAAACAATGAGCAGTTCTTC.

This clone was seen just once. The rearrangement uses TRBV27 and TRBJ2-7; 13 nucleotides align to TRBD2. This CDR3 spans 16 amino acids. Unmatched junction bases numbered 9, after V lost 6 bases and J lost 4 bases. The germline V gene encodes CDR1 MNHEY and CDR2 SMNVEV (reference sequence). The DNA for the CDR3 is TGTGCCAGCAGCGTTCTCGGACTAGCGGGAGTTTACGAGCAGTACTTC. It codes for CASSVLGLAGVYEQYF.

The chain has TRBV9 and TRBJ2-1; TRBD2 aligns across 9 bases. The CDR3 loop spans 18 amino acids. From germline, CDR1 is SGDLS and CDR2 YYNGEE. V lost 3 bases to trimming and J lost 8 bases; unmatched junction nucleotides: 18. CDR3 DNA: TGTGCCAGCAGCGACCGGGACACAGTTAGCGGGAGTGCTGATGAGCAGTTCTTC. This sequence encodes CASSDRDTVSGSADEQFF.

The rearrangement uses TRBV4-3 and TRBJ2-1, with TRBD1 as a possible D gene (5 bases). The ends were cut back, 4 bases at V and 9 bases at J, with 19 bases in the middle. Germline lookup yields CDR1 LGHNA and CDR2 YSLEER. This CDR3 has 15 amino acids. The CDR3 DNA sequence: TGCGCCAGCAGCCCGTTTTGGGGCCGTATAGGTGAGCAGTTCTTC. It encodes CASSPFWGRIGEQFF.

The V and J genes are TRBV9 and TRBJ1-1; 7 bases map to TRBD1. Germline V CDR1 and CDR2: SGDLS, YYNGEE. With V trimmed by 4 bases and J by 0 bases, 12 bases remained unmatched. CDR3 length: 17 amino acids. CDR3 nucleotides: TGTGCCAGCAGCAAACAAGAGGACAGGACCATGAACACTGAAGCTTTCTTT. It translates to CASSKQEDRTMNTEAFF.

This clone came up a few times. The J gene is TRBJ2-7, the V gene TRBV5-1, with TRBD2 matching over 7 bases. There are 13 residues in the CDR3. Germline CDR1 SGHRS, CDR2 YFSETQ. The junction had 3 bases not matched to a gene; V was cut back by 0 bases and J by 6 bases. CDR3: CASSLEAGIEQYF. CDR3 nucleotides: TGCGCCAGCAGCTTGGAAGCGGGGATCGAGCAGTACTTC.

This clone was counted a few times. This chain joins TRBV6-5 and TRBJ2-7; tentatively, D is TRBD2 (6 bases). Germline assignment: CDR1 MNHEY and CDR2 SVGAGI. Trimming removed 2 bases at V and 5 bases at J, with 19 bases between. The CDR3 spans 16 residues. CDR3 amino acids: CASSYGAKGGLHEQYF. CDR3 coding DNA: TGTGCCAGCAGTTACGGGGCCAAAGGAGGGCTCCACGAGCAGTACTTC.

The chain carries TRBV27 and TRBJ2-3; D is unclear. The germline V gene encodes CDR1 MNHEY and CDR2 SMNVEV (reference sequence). The CDR3 is 14 residues long. The V gene lost 5 bases and the J gene lost 2 bases, with 11 bases spanning the gap. Here the CDR3 reads CASSTSPYTDTQYF. Here the CDR3 DNA reads TGTGCCAGCAGTACCTCCCCCTACACAGATACGCAGTATTTT.

This chain joins TRBV6-5 and TRBJ2-3, with 9 bases identical to TRBD2. The V gene end was trimmed by 6 bases and the J gene end by 2 bases; junction bases not matched to a gene: 6. Germline loops: CDR1 MNHEY, CDR2 SVGAGI. CDR3 length equals 15 residues. CDR3 coding DNA: TGTGCCAGCAGGCAAGGCGGGGGGGACACAGATACGCAGTATTTT. Its protein product is CASRQGGGDTDTQYF.

The CDR3, as DNA: TGTGCCAGCAGAGTAGGTAGCGGAATCTACGAGCAGTACTTC. Translated, it gives CASRVGSGIYEQYF. The chain joins TRBV27 to TRBJ2-7, with D possibly matching TRBD2 (6 bases). V lost 6 bases and J 3 bases, leaving 15 bases between the germline ends. CDR3 size: 14 residues. Germline CDR1 and CDR2: MNHEY and SMNVEV (reference sequence).

This clone came up once. This chain joins TRBV4-1 and TRBJ2-7; 13 bases map to TRBD2. This CDR3 spans 17 amino acids. Germline V CDR1 and CDR2: MGHRA, YSYEKL. V dropped 6 bases and J dropped 0; count of bases not matched to a gene: 8. The CDR3 is CASSPARLAGGSYEQYF. CDR3 DNA sequence: TGCGCCAGCAGTCCCGCGCGACTAGCGGGGGGCTCCTACGAGCAGTACTTC.

The rearrangement links TRBV19 to TRBJ2-2; possible D gene TRBD1, 5 bases. Germline CDR1 and CDR2: LNHDA and SQIVND (reference sequence). The CDR3 runs 14 residues. V dropped 6 bases and J dropped 0 bases, with 8 bases sitting between them. The DNA of the CDR3 is TGTGCCAGTAGCGGACAAGCGAACACCGGGGAGCTGTTTTTT. This sequence encodes CASSGQANTGELFF.

CDR3 DNA: TGTGCCAGCAGCAACCCGGGACGCGGGAGGACCTACGAGCAGTACTTC. This gives the protein CASSNPGRGRTYEQYF. The chain joins TRBV11-3 to TRBJ2-7, with 8 bases identical to TRBD2. Trimming at V came to 5 bases and at J to 2 bases, leaving 11 bases not matched to a gene. This CDR3 is 16 amino acids long. Per the germline V gene, CDR1 is SGHNT and CDR2 is YENEEA.

CDR3 sequence reads: CASSQWSTGGSYEQYF. The CDR3 coding sequence is TGCGCCAGCAGCCAGTGGTCAACGGGCGGGTCCTACGAGCAGTACTTC. V and J are TRBV4-3 and TRBJ2-7, with D possibly being TRBD2 (5 bases). Germline V gene data show CDR1 as LGHNA and CDR2 as YSLEER. The CDR3 extends over 16 amino acids. V was pared by 3 bases and J by 1 base, with 16 bases between.

This clone was detected once. The V and J genes are TRBV6-5 and TRBJ2-7; 7 nucleotides agree with TRBD2. The CDR3 loop spans 16 amino acids. Germline V lookup: CDR1 MNHEY, CDR2 SVGAGI. Unmatched junction bases numbered 7, after V lost 0 bases and J lost 2 bases. CDR3 bases: TGTGCCAGCAGTTACTCGACCCAGAGCGGGGCCTACGAGCAGTACTTC. Amino acid sequence: CASSYSTQSGAYEQYF.

V is TRBV7-8 and J is TRBJ1-1; D not certain. The CDR3 covers 14 residues. The ends were cut back, 0 bases at V and 4 bases at J, with 9 bases in the middle. Germline assignment: CDR1 SGHVS and CDR2 FQNEAQ. The CDR3 region is CASSLAKHPTEAFF. The DNA for the CDR3 is TGTGCCAGCAGCTTAGCTAAGCATCCCACTGAAGCTTTCTTT.

The chain uses TRBV7-2 and TRBJ2-7; D may be TRBD2 (6 bases). Trimming pared 4 bases from V and 4 bases from J, leaving 11 bases between. The CDR3 is made up of 13 amino acids. Germline lookup yields CDR1 SGHTA and CDR2 FQGNSA. The DNA of the CDR3 is TGTGCCAGCAGCTCCGGGACTCATTACGAGCAGTACTTC. Its protein product is CASSSGTHYEQYF.